The present entry profiles one T cell receptor (beta chain) with its context. This record comes from a study of blood T cell repertoires in COVID-19. Study in general: In each case, the material was cDNA or gDNA derived from T cells, B-cell-depleted T cells, or PBMCs.

CDR1 SGHTA and CDR2 FQGNSA come from the germline V gene. The V end was cut by 5 bases, the J end by 0 bases, with 13 bases between. The CDR3 runs 16 residues. TCRdb's table, derived via immunoSEQ multiplex PCR, lists solely in-frame clones and lacks some. The sample has approximately 220,000 clones, around 89% seen once; the top ten hold around 2.6%. Cohort placement rested on clinical history that participants reported themselves. The source is a woman under 40 who had recovered from COVID-19. The gene calls are TRBV7-2 and TRBJ1-4; D might be TRBD1 (5 bases). Sequenced sample: PBMCs or T cells enriched from blood (not recorded which). This CDR3 is CASSIREAATNEKLFF. DNA for the CDR3: TGTGCCAGCAGCATCAGGGAGGCCGCAACTAATGAAAAACTGTTTTTT.